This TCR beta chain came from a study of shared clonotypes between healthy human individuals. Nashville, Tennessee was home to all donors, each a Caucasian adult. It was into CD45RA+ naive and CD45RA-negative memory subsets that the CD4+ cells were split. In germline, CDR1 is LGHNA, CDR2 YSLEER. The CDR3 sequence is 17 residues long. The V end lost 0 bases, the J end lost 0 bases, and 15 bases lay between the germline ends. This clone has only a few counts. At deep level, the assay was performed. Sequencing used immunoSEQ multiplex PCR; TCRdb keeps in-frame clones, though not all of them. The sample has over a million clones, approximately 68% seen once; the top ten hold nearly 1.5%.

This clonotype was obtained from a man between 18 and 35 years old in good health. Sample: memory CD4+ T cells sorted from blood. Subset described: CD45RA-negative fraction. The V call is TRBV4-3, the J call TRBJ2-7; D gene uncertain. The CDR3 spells CASSQDQAPRASYEQYF. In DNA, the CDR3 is TGCGCCAGCAGCCAAGACCAAGCGCCCCGGGCCTCCTACGAGCAGTACTTC.